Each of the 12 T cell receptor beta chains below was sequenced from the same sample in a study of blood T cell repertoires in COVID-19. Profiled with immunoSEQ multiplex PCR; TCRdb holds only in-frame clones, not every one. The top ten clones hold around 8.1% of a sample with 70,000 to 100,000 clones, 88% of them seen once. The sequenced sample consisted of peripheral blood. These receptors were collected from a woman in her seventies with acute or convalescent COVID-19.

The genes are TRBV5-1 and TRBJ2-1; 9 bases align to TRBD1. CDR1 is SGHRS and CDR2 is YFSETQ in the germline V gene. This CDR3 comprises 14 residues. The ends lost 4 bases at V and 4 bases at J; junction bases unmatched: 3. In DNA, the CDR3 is TGCGCCAGCAGCGGGGGACAGGGTTACAATGAGCAGTTCTTC. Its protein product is CASSGGQGYNEQFF. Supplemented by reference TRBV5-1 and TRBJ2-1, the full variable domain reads KAGVTQTPRYLIKTRGQQVTLSCSPISGHRSVSWYQQTPGQGLQFLFEYFSETQRNKGNFPGRFSGRQFSNSRSEMNVSTLELGDSALYLCASSGGQGYNEQFFGPGTRLTVL.

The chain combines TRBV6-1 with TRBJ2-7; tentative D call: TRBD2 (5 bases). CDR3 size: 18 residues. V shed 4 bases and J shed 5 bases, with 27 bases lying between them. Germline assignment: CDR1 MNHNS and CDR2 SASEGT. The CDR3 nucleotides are TGTGCCAGCAGTGGCCCCGTTGGGTCGGGGTTGGTAGGCGACGAGCAGTACTTC. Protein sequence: CASSGPVGSGLVGDEQYF.

This CDR3 reads CASSKGGKASGSYEQYF. DNA of the CDR3: TGTGCCAGCAGCAAAGGGGGTAAGGCTAGCGGGAGCTACGAGCAGTACTTC. The chain carries TRBV21-1 and TRBJ2-7; TRBD2 was called by the table and not checked on the DNA. TRBV21-1 is recorded as a pseudogene. The CDR3 loop spans 17 amino acids.

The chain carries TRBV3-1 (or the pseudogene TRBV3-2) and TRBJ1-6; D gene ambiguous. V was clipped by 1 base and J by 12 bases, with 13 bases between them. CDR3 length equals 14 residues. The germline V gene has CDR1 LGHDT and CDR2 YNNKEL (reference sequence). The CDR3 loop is CASSQVPPLKPLHF. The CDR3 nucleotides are TGTGCCAGCAGCCAAGTCCCACCGCTAAAACCCCTCCACTTT.

The CDR3 loop is CASSPSLAGGGRNIQYF. The DNA for the CDR3 is TGCGCCAGCAGCCCAAGCCTAGCGGGAGGCGGGAGGAACATTCAGTACTTC. This chain links TRBV4-1 with TRBJ2-4, with TRBD2 identical over 11 bases. V lost 4 bases to trimming and J lost 7 bases; unmatched junction nucleotides: 12. Per the germline V gene, CDR1 is MGHRA and CDR2 is YSYEKL. The CDR3 has 17 amino acids.

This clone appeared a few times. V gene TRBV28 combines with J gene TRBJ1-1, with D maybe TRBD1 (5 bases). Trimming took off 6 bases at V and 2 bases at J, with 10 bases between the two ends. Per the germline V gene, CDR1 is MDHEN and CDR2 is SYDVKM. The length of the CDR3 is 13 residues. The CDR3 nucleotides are TGTGCCAGCAGAATACAGGCAAACACTGAAGCTTTCTTT. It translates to CASRIQANTEAFF.

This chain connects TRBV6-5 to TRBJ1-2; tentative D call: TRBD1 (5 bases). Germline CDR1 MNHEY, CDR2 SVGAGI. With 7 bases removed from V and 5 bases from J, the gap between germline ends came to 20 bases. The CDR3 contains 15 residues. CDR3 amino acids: CASTLPQGRGYGYTF. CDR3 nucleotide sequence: TGTGCCAGCACCCTACCCCAGGGTAGAGGATATGGCTACACCTTC.

The CDR3 bases are TGTGCCAGCAGTGAAGCCCTTCTGAGGGTAGAGACCCAGTACTTC. This encodes CASSEALLRVETQYF. The chain links TRBV2 to TRBJ2-5; D may be TRBD2 (5 bases). CDR1 is SNHLY and CDR2 is FYNNEI in the germline V gene. The V end lost 0 bases, the J end lost 4 bases, and 12 bases lay between the germline ends. The CDR3 loop spans 15 amino acids.

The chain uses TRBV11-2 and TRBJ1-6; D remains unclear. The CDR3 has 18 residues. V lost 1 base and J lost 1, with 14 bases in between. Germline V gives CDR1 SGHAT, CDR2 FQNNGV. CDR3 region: CASSLARGRSSYNSPLHF. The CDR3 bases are TGTGCCAGCAGCTTAGCTCGGGGAAGGTCTTCCTATAATTCACCCCTCCACTTT. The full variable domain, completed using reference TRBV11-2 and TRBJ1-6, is EAGVAQSPRYKIIEKRQSVAFWCNPISGHATLYWYQQILGQGPKLLIQFQNNGVVDDSQLPKDRFSAERLKGVDSTLKIQPAKLEDSAVYLCASSLARGRSSYNSPLHFGNGTRLTVT.

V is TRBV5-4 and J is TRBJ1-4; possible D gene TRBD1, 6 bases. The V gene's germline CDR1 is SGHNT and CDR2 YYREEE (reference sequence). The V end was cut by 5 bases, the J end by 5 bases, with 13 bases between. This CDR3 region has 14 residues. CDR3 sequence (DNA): TGTGCCAGCAGTTCCGGACAGCTCAATGAAAAACTGTTTTTT. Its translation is CASSSGQLNEKLFF.

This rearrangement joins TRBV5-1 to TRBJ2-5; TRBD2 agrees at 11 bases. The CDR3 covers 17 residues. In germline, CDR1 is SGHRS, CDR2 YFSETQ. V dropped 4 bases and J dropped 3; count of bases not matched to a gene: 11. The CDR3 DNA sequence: TGCGCCAGCAGCAACCGCTACGGGACTAGCGGAGAAGAGACCCAGTACTTC. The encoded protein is CASSNRYGTSGEETQYF.

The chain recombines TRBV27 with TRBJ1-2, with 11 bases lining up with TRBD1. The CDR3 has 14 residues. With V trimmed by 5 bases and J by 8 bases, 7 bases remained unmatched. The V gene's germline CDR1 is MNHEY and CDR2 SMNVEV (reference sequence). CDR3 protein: CASSQGQGARGYTF. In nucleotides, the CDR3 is TGTGCCAGCAGTCAAGGACAGGGGGCAAGAGGCTACACCTTC.